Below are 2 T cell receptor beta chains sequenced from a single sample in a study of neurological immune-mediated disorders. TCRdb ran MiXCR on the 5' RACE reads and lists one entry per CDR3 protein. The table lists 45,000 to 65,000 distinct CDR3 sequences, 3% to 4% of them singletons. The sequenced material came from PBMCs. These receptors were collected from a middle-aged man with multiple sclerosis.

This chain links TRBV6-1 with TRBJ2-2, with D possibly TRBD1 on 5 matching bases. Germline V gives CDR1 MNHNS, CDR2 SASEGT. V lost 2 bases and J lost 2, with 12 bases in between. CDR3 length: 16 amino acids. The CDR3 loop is CASSEQDTRNTGELFF. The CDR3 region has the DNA TGTGCCAGCAGTGAACAGGACACACGAAACACCGGGGAGCTGTTTTTT.

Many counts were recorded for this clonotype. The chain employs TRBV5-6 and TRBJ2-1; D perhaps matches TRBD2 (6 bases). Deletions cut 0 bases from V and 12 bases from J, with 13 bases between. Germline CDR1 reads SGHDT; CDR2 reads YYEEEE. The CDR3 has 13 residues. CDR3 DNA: TGTGCCAGCAGCTTGGAAGGGACTGCTAGGCAGTTCTTC. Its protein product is CASSLEGTARQFF.